The 8 T cell receptor beta chains reported below all come from one sample, sequenced in a study of patients and donors after allogeneic stem cell transplantation. TCRdb ran MiXCR on the RT-PCR reads and lists one entry per CDR3 protein. The data show 800,000 to 1,000,000 distinct CDR3 sequences, over 15% seen once. Sequencing input: blood, either unsorted or a sorted T cell fraction (not recorded which). Source of these receptors: a human donor who was either an allogeneic HSCT recipient or a stem cell or donor lymphocyte infusion donor (not recorded which). It is not recorded whose cells these are; they may come from a transplant donor.

As regards this clonotype: This may stem from a read error, because a much larger clone lies one nucleotide away. This chain connects TRBV6-2 or TRBV6-3 to TRBJ2-7, with a possible D match to TRBD1 (6 bases). This CDR3 has 14 residues. The germline V gene has CDR1 MNHEY and CDR2 SVGEGT. V was trimmed by 0 bases and J by 4 bases, leaving 10 bases between them. The chain's CDR3 is CASSYSNRDYEQYF. The DNA of the CDR3 is TGTGCCAGCAGTTACTCGAACAGGGATTACGAGCAGTACTTC.

This clonotype was picked up many times. The chain combines TRBV12-3 or TRBV12-4 with TRBJ1-2, with D possibly matching TRBD1 (5 bases). The germline V and J ends were trimmed by 3 bases and 6 bases, with 11 bases remaining between them. The CDR3 consists of 13 residues. The CDR3 region has the DNA TGTGCCAGCAGTTTCAAGAGGGGTAATGGCTACACCTTC. It specifies CASSFKRGNGYTF.

This clonotype was detected many times. The chain carries TRBV10-3 and TRBJ2-3; 9 bases are shared with TRBD2. The V and J ends lost 0 bases and 5 bases, in that order; junction bases with no gene match: 3. Germline V gene lookup returns CDR1 ENHRY and CDR2 SYGVKD. This CDR3 comprises 15 residues. In nucleotides, the CDR3 is TGTGCCATCAGTGAGTCGACGCGGGGGGGAGATACGCAGTATTTT. Translating it yields CAISESTRGGDTQYF.

In DNA form, the CDR3 reads TGTGCCAGCAGACAAGCCCATAGCGGGATTAGCACAGATACGCAGTATTTT. It yields the protein CASRQAHSGISTDTQYF. This chain connects TRBV6-1 to TRBJ2-3, with 8 bases identical to TRBD2. Germline loops: CDR1 MNHNS, CDR2 SASEGT. With V trimmed by 6 bases and J by 0 bases, 11 bases remained unmatched. The CDR3 contains 17 residues.

This clonotype was picked up a small number of times. The rearrangement uses TRBV7-2 and TRBJ1-1, with a tentative D call TRBD1 (5 bases). Germline V gives CDR1 SGHTA, CDR2 FQGNSA. V shed 4 bases and J shed 0 bases, with 9 bases lying between them. The CDR3 length is 14 residues. The CDR3 is CASSSQQVNTEAFF. The CDR3 DNA sequence: TGTGCCAGCAGCTCTCAACAGGTGAACACTGAAGCTTTCTTT.

V gene TRBV5-1 combines with J gene TRBJ2-7; D is possibly TRBD2 (6 bases). The germline V gene encodes CDR1 SGHRS and CDR2 YFSETQ. The CDR3 sequence is 16 residues long. V was shortened by 1 base and J by 0 bases, with 14 bases between the two germline ends. CDR3 region: CASSLSGGVSSYEQYF. The CDR3, as DNA: TGCGCCAGCAGCTTGAGCGGCGGGGTGAGCTCCTACGAGCAGTACTTC.

This clonotype was observed a few times. The gene calls are TRBV20-1 and TRBJ2-1; tentative D call: TRBD2 (6 bases). The V and J ends lost 6 bases and 0 bases respectively, with 15 bases between them. The CDR3 is 15 residues long. Germline CDR1 is DFQATT and CDR2 is SNEGSKA (reference sequence). CDR3 protein: CSARGSGASYNEQFF. The CDR3 DNA is TGCAGTGCCCGGGGGTCCGGGGCCTCCTACAATGAGCAGTTCTTC.

This clonotype was seen only a few times. The CDR3 nucleotides read TGTGCCAGCAGCTTTTCCCAGGGGGCGCAGGACTATGGCTACACCTTC. This translates into CASSFSQGAQDYGYTF. The rearrangement uses TRBV5-5 and TRBJ1-2; TRBD1 agrees at 8 bases. This CDR3 region has 16 residues. J was trimmed by 3 bases and V by 2 bases; bases with no gene match: 9. The germline CDR1 and CDR2 sequences are SGHKS and YYEKEE (reference sequence).